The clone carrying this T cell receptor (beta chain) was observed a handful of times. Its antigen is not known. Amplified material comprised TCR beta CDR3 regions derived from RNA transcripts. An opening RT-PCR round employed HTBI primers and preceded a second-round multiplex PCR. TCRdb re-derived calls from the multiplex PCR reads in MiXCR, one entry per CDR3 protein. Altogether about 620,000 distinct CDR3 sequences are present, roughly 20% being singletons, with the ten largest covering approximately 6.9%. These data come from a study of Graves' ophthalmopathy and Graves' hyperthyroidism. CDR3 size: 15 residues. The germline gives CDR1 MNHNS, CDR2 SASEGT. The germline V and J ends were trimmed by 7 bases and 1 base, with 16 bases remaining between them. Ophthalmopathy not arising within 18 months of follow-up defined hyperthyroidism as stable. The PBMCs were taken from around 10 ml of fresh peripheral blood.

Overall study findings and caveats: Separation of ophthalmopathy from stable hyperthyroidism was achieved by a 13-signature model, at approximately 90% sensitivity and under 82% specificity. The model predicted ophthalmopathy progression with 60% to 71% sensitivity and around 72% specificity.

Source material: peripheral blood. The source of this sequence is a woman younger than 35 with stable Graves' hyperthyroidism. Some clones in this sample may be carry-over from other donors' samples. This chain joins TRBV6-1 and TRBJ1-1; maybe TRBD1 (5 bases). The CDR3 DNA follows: TGTGCCAGCACCCAAAGTGGAAGGGGGAACACTGAAGCTTTCTTT. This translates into CASTQSGRGNTEAFF.